The 20 T cell receptor beta chains given below trace back to one sample, sequenced in a study of cytomegalovirus exposure and HLA in healthy donors (dated by TCRdb to about 2017). Library prep was done by the immunoSEQ multiplex PCR assay. For the multiplex PCR, a mixture combining 60 forward primers for TCR Vbeta segments and 13 reverse primers for TCR Jbeta segments was used. TCRdb mirrors the immuneACCESS table, restricted to in-frame sequences. Some clones are absent from its copies; in checked studies, under half trace to an unresolved V gene, and the reason for the others is unknown. The sample table lists about 73,000 clones, roughly 70% of them with a count of one. Jointly, the top ten make up roughly 12% of the sample. Sequencing used PBMCs. The receptors were gathered from a man in his 70s in good health and CMV-seronegative.

This sequence joins TRBV6-5 and TRBJ1-5, with D possibly matching TRBD1 (5 bases). The CDR3 is made up of 15 amino acids. Deletions cut 1 base from V and 5 bases from J, with 12 bases between. Germline V gives CDR1 MNHEY, CDR2 SVGAGI. CDR3 region: CASSYWGDTDQPQHF. The CDR3 coding sequence is TGTGCCAGCAGTTACTGGGGCGATACGGATCAGCCCCAGCATTTT.

Comments on this clone: This specimen includes other DNA sequences encoding the same CDR3. The chain combines TRBV7-2 with TRBJ1-2, with 8 bases identical to TRBD1. The germline V gene encodes CDR1 SGHTA and CDR2 FQGNSA. CDR3 length: 14 residues. The junction had 0 bases not matched to a gene; V was cut back by 1 base and J by 2 bases. The CDR3, as DNA: TGTGCCAGCAGCTTAGGGACAGGGAACTATGGCTACACCTTC. Residues: CASSLGTGNYGYTF. Full variable domain (outside the CDR3, taken from reference TRBV7-2 and TRBJ1-2): GAGVSQSPSNKVTEKGKDVELRCDPISGHTALYWYRQSLGQGLEFLIYFQGNSAPDKSGLPSDRFSAERTGGSVSTLTIQRTQQEDSAVYLCASSLGTGNYGYTFGSGTRLTVV.

This rearrangement joins TRBV7-2 to TRBJ2-7; 8 bases are shared with TRBD1. V shed 5 bases, J shed 7 bases, and the junction held 16 bases outside the gene matches. Germline CDR1 and CDR2: SGHTA and FQGNSA. CDR3 length: 16 residues. In DNA form, the CDR3 reads TGTGCCAGCAGCCTTAACCAGGGGCAGGGGGCTCGGGAGCAGTACTTC. This sequence encodes CASSLNQGQGAREQYF.

The rearrangement joins TRBV5-1 to TRBJ2-1; the D gene is possibly TRBD1 (6 bases). Trimming took 0 bases from V and 8 from J, leaving 12 bases between them. The V gene's germline CDR1 is SGHRS and CDR2 YFSETQ. The CDR3 extends over 14 amino acids. CDR3 coding DNA: TGCGCCAGCAGCTTGGGGCAGGGGTACCATGAGCAGTTCTTC. Its protein product is CASSLGQGYHEQFF.

The V call is TRBV4-3, the J call TRBJ2-1; 8 bases map to TRBD1. The germline CDR1 and CDR2 sequences are LGHNA and YSLEER. V lost 5 bases to trimming and J lost 4 bases; unmatched junction nucleotides: 10. The length of the CDR3 is 16 residues. The CDR3 region is CASSRGLGQAYNEQFF. The CDR3 DNA sequence: TGCGCCAGCAGCAGGGGGTTGGGACAGGCATACAATGAGCAGTTCTTC.

DNA of the CDR3: TGTGCCAGCAGTTACGATCGGGCAGGGACTAATGAAAAACTGTTTTTT. Encoded protein: CASSYDRAGTNEKLFF. The chain couples TRBV6-5 to TRBJ1-4; possibly TRBD1 for D (5 bases). The germline V gene has CDR1 MNHEY and CDR2 SVGAGI. The CDR3 sequence is 16 residues long. The germline V and J ends were trimmed by 2 bases and 2 bases, with 12 bases remaining between them.

A few counts support this clone. The J gene is TRBJ1-6, the V gene TRBV5-4; TRBD1 aligns across 7 bases. The length of the CDR3 is 14 residues. Germline V gives CDR1 SGHNT, CDR2 YYREEE (reference sequence). Trimming removed 0 bases from V and 7 bases from J; junction bases left unmatched: 1. CDR3 bases: TGTGCCAGCAGCTTGGACAGGGGCAATTCACCCCTCCACTTT. Protein product: CASSLDRGNSPLHF. The full variable domain, in which reference TRBV5-4 and TRBJ1-6 provide the parts outside the CDR3, is ETGVTQSPTHLIKTRGQQVTLRCSSQSGHNTVSWYQQALGQGPQFIFQYYREEENGRGNFPPRFSGLQFPNYSSELNVNALELDDSALYLCASSLDRGNSPLHFGNGTRLTVT.

This chain uses TRBV6-5 with TRBJ2-2; a weak D match, TRBD2 (5 bases). The CDR3 runs 15 residues. The V end was cut by 7 bases, the J end by 4 bases, with 16 bases between. Germline CDR1 reads MNHEY; CDR2 reads SVGAGI. The CDR3 here is CASTSVVRVTGELFF. The CDR3 nucleotides read TGTGCCAGCACGTCCGTAGTGAGGGTCACCGGGGAGCTGTTTTTT.

In DNA, the CDR3 is TGTGCCAGCAGCTTAGTACTAGCGGCGTACCAAGAGACCCAGTACTTC. Amino acid sequence: CASSLVLAAYQETQYF. The genes are TRBV7-2 and TRBJ2-5, with TRBD2 matching over 8 bases. Losses at the gene ends were 1 base for V and 0 bases for J; bases not matched to a gene: 4. The CDR3 is 16 residues long. In germline, CDR1 is SGHTA, CDR2 FQGNSA.

This chain connects TRBV7-2 to TRBJ2-3, with D perhaps TRBD2 (6 bases). The CDR3 runs 14 residues. CDR1 SGHTA and CDR2 FQGNSA come from the germline V gene. Trimming cost V 2 bases and J 3 bases, with 9 bases left between them. CDR3 sequence: CASSLRRGTDTQYF. CDR3 in DNA: TGTGCCAGCAGCTTAAGGCGGGGAACAGATACGCAGTATTTT.

The genes are TRBV29-1 and TRBJ2-7, with 9 bases identical to TRBD1. Germline assignment: CDR1 SQVTM and CDR2 ANQGSEA. CDR3 length equals 13 residues. V shed 6 bases, J shed 5 bases, and the junction held 8 bases outside the gene matches. CDR3 nucleotides: TGCAGCGTAGGGGGACAGGGTTACGACGAGCAGTACTTC. Translating gives CSVGGQGYDEQYF.

This chain links TRBV6-5 with TRBJ2-1, with 14 bases that match TRBD2. There are 15 residues in the CDR3. The trim removed 4 bases at V and 6 bases at J, leaving 2 bases unmatched. Looked up from germline, CDR1 is MNHEY and CDR2 is SVGAGI. The CDR3 nucleotides are TGTGCCAGCAGTTTGACTAGCGGGGGGGGCAATGAGCAGTTCTTC. Encoded protein: CASSLTSGGGNEQFF.

The chain employs TRBV28 and TRBJ1-1; D possibly corresponds to TRBD1 (5 bases). CDR3 length: 13 amino acids. The germline V and J ends were trimmed by 5 bases and 1 base, with 8 bases remaining between them. From germline, CDR1 is MDHEN and CDR2 SYDVKM. DNA for the CDR3: TGTGCCAGCAGTCCTCAGGGGAACACTGAAGCTTTCTTT. Amino acids: CASSPQGNTEAFF.

This clone was recorded only once. V is TRBV15 and J is TRBJ2-3; D might be TRBD2 (6 bases). The CDR3 length is 15 residues. Germline V gene data show CDR1 as LNHNV and CDR2 as YYDKDF (reference sequence). V lost 3 bases, J lost 2 bases, and 12 bases lay in between. The CDR3 sequence: CATSSRLAATDTQYF. For the CDR3, the DNA is TGTGCCACCAGCAGTAGGTTAGCGGCCACAGATACGCAGTATTTT. The variable domain in full, completed from reference TRBV15 and TRBJ2-3, reads DAMVIQNPRYQVTQFGKPVTLSCSQTLNHNVMYWYQQKSSQAPKLLFHYYDKDFNNEADTPDNFQSRRPNTSFCFLDIRSPGLGDTAMYLCATSSRLAATDTQYFGPGTRLTVL.

V usage is TRBV7-2 and J usage is TRBJ2-5, with TRBD2 identical over 14 bases. Matching the DNA end better, TRBJ2-7 makes the J call doubtful. The germline V gene encodes CDR1 SGHTA and CDR2 FQGNSA. CDR3 length: 15 amino acids. The CDR3 DNA sequence: TGTGCCAGCAGCTTTGGACTAGCGGGGGGAGCCGAGCAGTACTTC. Encoded protein: CASSFGLAGGAEQYF.

The V call is TRBV9, the J call TRBJ2-3; TRBD2 aligns across 8 bases. CDR1 is SGDLS, CDR2 YYNGEE, per germline. Trimming at V came to 0 bases and at J to 6 bases, leaving 6 bases not matched to a gene. The CDR3 totals 15 residues. The CDR3 coding sequence is TGTGCCAGCAGCGTAGGAGCGGGGGACACGGATACGCAGTATTTT. This encodes CASSVGAGDTDTQYF.

V is TRBV5-1 and J is TRBJ2-5; 8 bases are shared with TRBD2. The CDR3 sequence is 13 residues long. V shed 4 bases and J 5 bases; nucleotides not matched to a gene: 4. Germline lookup yields CDR1 SGHRS and CDR2 YFSETQ. CDR3 amino acids: CASSGTSSETQYF. The DNA of the CDR3 is TGCGCCAGCAGCGGGACTAGTTCGGAGACCCAGTACTTC.

The gene calls are TRBV7-2 and TRBJ1-3; TRBD1 might be the D (5 bases). CDR3 length equals 14 residues. V gave up 2 bases and J gave up 4 bases, with 9 bases separating them. Per the germline V gene, CDR1 is SGHTA and CDR2 is FQGNSA. The chain's CDR3 is CASSLPAGGNTIYF. The DNA for the CDR3 is TGTGCCAGCAGCTTACCGGCAGGGGGAAACACCATATATTTT.

The chain recombines TRBV11-2 with TRBJ1-4; D remains unclear. Looked up from germline, CDR1 is SGHAT and CDR2 is FQNNGV. Between the trimmed V and J ends, which lost 0 bases and 0 bases, there was a span of 20 bases. The CDR3 has 20 residues. The CDR3, as DNA: TGTGCCAGCAGCTTAGATTACTCCTCCAGGCTTCCTGCAACTAATGAAAAACTGTTTTTT. Protein: CASSLDYSSRLPATNEKLFF.

This chain links TRBV7-9 with TRBJ2-1; 12 nucleotides match TRBD2. Germline V lookup: CDR1 SEHNR, CDR2 FQNEAQ (reference sequence). The CDR3 totals 13 residues. Trimming removed 2 bases from V and 13 bases from J; junction bases left unmatched: 3. The CDR3 sequence is CASSLLAGGPQFF. For the CDR3, the DNA is TGTGCCAGCAGCTTACTAGCGGGAGGGCCTCAGTTCTTC.